This T cell receptor (beta chain) came from a study of T cell responses to AZD1222 COVID-19 vaccine. Study-level results: Variant regions that are unmutated are reportedly the target of nearly half of spike-specific TCRs. Baseline serostatus was positive in only five to seven AZD1222 recipients.

This clone was detected once. Its antigen is not identified. The table came from immunoSEQ multiplex PCR; TCRdb's copy has only in-frame clones and leaves some out. The sample shows about 120,000 clones, roughly 93% of them seen only once. The V end lost 5 bases, the J end lost 7 bases, and 9 bases lay between the germline ends. The CDR3 runs 12 residues. Germline values: CDR1 LNHDA, CDR2 SQIVND (reference sequence). The V call is TRBV19, the J call TRBJ1-5; D is perhaps TRBD1 (5 bases). This TCR was recovered from an adult in good health. This sample comprised peripheral blood, obtained on day 0 of AZD1222 vaccination. As DNA, the CDR3 is TGTGCCAGTAGTCCAGGGAGGCAGCCCCAGCATTTT. Translated, it gives CASSPGRQPQHF.